The 7 T cell receptor beta chains in this list originate from one sample, sequenced in a study of a mutant IDH1 vaccine in newly diagnosed glioma. Data came from immunoSEQ multiplex PCR; TCRdb stores just in-frame clones and leaves some out. The data hold 90,000 to 100,000 clones, with 80% to 90% observed a single time. This sample's time point: baseline, week 1 (first vaccination visit). Regarding treatment: pre-vaccination baseline after standard-of-care therapy. This specimen consisted of PBMCs, obtained from a glioma patient treated with radiotherapy, temozolomide or both. Source of these receptors: a woman aged 45-65 years with glioma.

V is TRBV6-1 and J is TRBJ1-2; 7 bases align to TRBD1. The germline V gene has CDR1 MNHNS and CDR2 SASEGT. V dropped 5 bases and J dropped 6; count of bases not matched to a gene: 6. There are 13 residues in the CDR3. This CDR3 reads CASSLGQRNGYTF. The CDR3 region has the DNA TGTGCCAGCAGTCTGGGACAGCGAAATGGCTACACCTTC.

V is TRBV5-1 and J is TRBJ2-1; TRBD2 aligns across 16 bases. J was trimmed by 2 bases and V by 8 bases; bases with no gene match: 10. From germline, CDR1 is SGHRS and CDR2 YFSETQ. CDR3 length equals 18 residues. Here the CDR3 reads CASSLGTSGRAAYNEQFF. As DNA, the CDR3 is TGCGCCAGTTCTTTGGGGACTAGCGGGAGGGCTGCCTACAATGAGCAGTTCTTC.

This clone appeared a single time. The chain recombines TRBV19 with TRBJ2-7; D gene unclear. The CDR3 contains 11 residues. V lost 10 bases and J 2 bases, leaving 9 bases between the germline ends. CDR1 is LNHDA, CDR2 SQIVND, per germline (reference sequence). In DNA, the CDR3 is TGTGCCACCCGTAGGGCCTACGAGCAGTACTTC. This codes for CATRRAYEQYF.

The V gene is TRBV4-1, the J gene TRBJ1-1; a weak D match, TRBD1 (5 bases). CDR3 size: 14 residues. Germline lookup yields CDR1 MGHRA and CDR2 YSYEKL. Trimming removed 6 bases from V and 3 bases from J, with 14 bases in between. DNA of the CDR3: TGCGCCAGCAGACCCGGGACGGCCGACACTGAAGCTTTCTTT. It yields the protein CASRPGTADTEAFF.

The chain carries TRBV9 and TRBJ2-3; D tentatively fits TRBD1 or TRBD2 (5 bases each). In germline, CDR1 is SGDLS, CDR2 YYNGEE. The CDR3 length is 15 residues. V was pared by 0 bases and J by 0 bases, with 8 bases between. The CDR3 loop is CASSVVGRSTDTQYF. CDR3 nucleotides: TGTGCCAGCAGCGTAGTGGGACGGAGCACAGATACGCAGTATTTT.

J is TRBJ1-2 and V is TRBV27, with D hard to call. Trimming shortened V by 0 bases and J by 4 bases, and 9 bases separated the two germline ends. Germline V gives CDR1 MNHEY, CDR2 SMNVEV (reference sequence). This CDR3 spans 14 amino acids. As DNA, the CDR3 is TGTGCCAGCAGTTTATCCGGGGAAATCTATGGCTACACCTTC. The encoded protein is CASSLSGEIYGYTF.

The chain couples TRBV30 to TRBJ1-1; D gene ambiguous. Trimming shortened V by 4 bases and J by 1 base, and 10 bases separated the two germline ends. This CDR3 has 13 residues. Germline V gene lookup returns CDR1 GTSNPN and CDR2 SVGIG (reference sequence). The DNA for the CDR3 is TGTGCCTGGAATAAGCATACGAACACTGAAGCTTTCTTT. Amino acid sequence: CAWNKHTNTEAFF.